The next 21 T cell receptor beta chains were all read from a single sample in a study of T cell changes during pregnancy in multiple sclerosis. Data came from immunoSEQ multiplex PCR; TCRdb stores just in-frame clones and leaves some out. The repertoire has about 30,000 clones, 85% to 95% of them found once; the top ten carry roughly 0.42%. This material consisted of CD4+ T cells from peripheral blood mononuclear cells, taken after pregnancy. All receptors come from a female donor with multiple sclerosis, enrolled in a pregnancy study.

The V call is TRBV7-6, the J call TRBJ2-1; D ambiguous. The V end lost 1 base, the J end lost 6 bases, and 7 bases lay between the germline ends. Germline CDR1 SGHVS, CDR2 FNYEAQ. CDR3 length: 13 residues. The CDR3 region has the DNA TGTGCCAGCAGCTTAGTAGCTACCAATGAGCAGTTCTTC. It is translated as CASSLVATNEQFF.

DNA for the CDR3: TGTGCCTGGAGTGCTCTTGGACAGGGCTACACTGAAGCTTTCTTT. Translation gives CAWSALGQGYTEAFF. V gene TRBV30 combines with J gene TRBJ1-1; 8 bases map to TRBD1. Germline assignment: CDR1 GTSNPN and CDR2 SVGIG (reference sequence). The V gene end was trimmed by 1 base and the J gene end by 3 bases; junction bases not matched to a gene: 7. The CDR3 has 15 residues.

This chain links TRBV6-1 with TRBJ1-5, with a weak D call TRBD1 (5 bases). From germline, CDR1 is MNHNS and CDR2 SASEGT. Trimming left V 4 bases short and J 5 bases short, with 12 bases between. This CDR3 is built from 14 residues. CDR3 nucleotides: TGTGCCAGCAGTGGACAGAGAGCCCATCAGCCCCAGCATTTT. It encodes CASSGQRAHQPQHF.

DNA for the CDR3: TGTGCCAGCAGGAGGCAGCCACCCTCCAACTATGGCTACACCTTC. It yields the protein CASRRQPPSNYGYTF. The chain has TRBV2 and TRBJ1-2; D gene ambiguous. Trimming removed 6 bases from V and 2 bases from J, with 16 bases in between. CDR3 length: 15 residues. Germline V gene sequence: CDR1 SNHLY, CDR2 FYNNEI.

The chain recombines TRBV5-1 with TRBJ2-3; possible D gene TRBD2, 5 bases. This CDR3 contains 15 residues. CDR1 and CDR2 (germline): SGHRS, YFSETQ. Trimming shortened V by 0 bases and J by 1 base, and 9 bases separated the two germline ends. CDR3 amino acids: CASSLGYGGTDTQYF. The CDR3 nucleotides are TGCGCCAGCAGCTTGGGATACGGGGGCACAGATACGCAGTATTTT.

The rearrangement uses TRBV5-8 and TRBJ2-5, with 7 nucleotides matching TRBD2. The ends lost 5 bases at V and 5 bases at J; junction bases unmatched: 6. The germline gives CDR1 SGHTS, CDR2 YDEGEE. The CDR3 is 13 residues long. CDR3 sequence (DNA): TGTGCCAGCAGGACTAGCCCCGGGGAGACCCAGTACTTC. Amino acids: CASRTSPGETQYF.

The chain employs TRBV5-1 and TRBJ1-4, with D possibly being TRBD1 (6 bases). The germline V gene has CDR1 SGHRS and CDR2 YFSETQ. Trimming removed 0 bases at V and 10 bases at J, with 16 bases between. CDR3 length: 15 residues. The CDR3 region is CASSLGSGESSKLFF. CDR3 coding DNA: TGCGCCAGCAGCTTGGGTTCAGGGGAGTCCTCAAAACTGTTTTTT.

V is TRBV7-3 and J is TRBJ1-1; 7 positions agree with TRBD1. Germline V lookup: CDR1 SGHTA, CDR2 FQGTGA. With V trimmed by 1 base and J by 11 bases, 10 bases remained unmatched. This CDR3 spans 14 amino acids. In DNA form, the CDR3 reads TGTGCCAGCAGCTTAAATATGGGAGAGACAGGGGCTTTCTTT. This gives the protein CASSLNMGETGAFF.

The genes are TRBV4-3 and TRBJ1-3, with 9 bases fitting TRBD1. The V gene's germline CDR1 is LGHNA and CDR2 YSLEER. V dropped 1 base and J dropped 8; count of bases not matched to a gene: 0. This CDR3 is 13 amino acids long. As DNA, the CDR3 is TGCGCCAGCAGCCAAGGACAGGGGGACACCATATATTTT. Its protein product is CASSQGQGDTIYF.

The DNA for the CDR3 is TGTGCCAGCTCAACCACAGGTCCTTCAACTAATGAAAAACTGTTTTTT. It specifies CASSTTGPSTNEKLFF. The chain has TRBV18 and TRBJ1-4, with a weak D call TRBD1 (5 bases). Germline CDR1 and CDR2: KGHSH and LQKENI. This CDR3 is built from 16 residues. With 5 bases removed from V and 0 bases from J, the gap between germline ends came to 13 bases. Full variable domain (outside the CDR3, taken from reference TRBV18 and TRBJ1-4): NAGVMQNPRHLVRRRGQEARLRCSPMKGHSHVYWYRQLPEEGLKFMVYLQKENIIDESGMPKERFSAEFPKEGPSILRIQQVVRGDSAAYFCASSTTGPSTNEKLFFGSGTQLSVL.

V gene TRBV5-1 combines with J gene TRBJ2-1, with 10 bases that match TRBD1. With V trimmed by 2 bases and J by 9 bases, 11 bases remained unmatched. CDR3 length: 16 residues. Germline lookup yields CDR1 SGHRS and CDR2 YFSETQ. The CDR3 loop reads CASSFFSGTGAIEQFF. In nucleotides, the CDR3 is TGCGCCAGCAGCTTTTTCTCCGGGACAGGGGCTATTGAGCAGTTCTTC.

This chain joins TRBV2 and TRBJ2-7; 8 nucleotides line up with TRBD1. This CDR3 comprises 14 residues. Germline V gives CDR1 SNHLY, CDR2 FYNNEI. The ends lost 4 bases at V and 2 bases at J; junction bases unmatched: 4. The CDR3 is CASSGQGAPYEQYF. In nucleotides, the CDR3 is TGTGCCAGCAGTGGCCAGGGGGCGCCCTACGAGCAGTACTTC.

The sample holds one count of this clone. The V gene is TRBV12-5, the J gene TRBJ1-5; weak D call: TRBD1 (6 bases). CDR3 length equals 16 residues. Trimming shortened V by 0 bases and J by 7 bases, and 16 bases separated the two germline ends. Germline V gives CDR1 LGHNT, CDR2 FRNRAP. CDR3 sequence reads: CASGLVLTGRHQPQHF. In nucleotides, the CDR3 is TGTGCTAGTGGTTTGGTTCTGACAGGACGCCACCAGCCCCAGCATTTT.

This sequence joins TRBV18 and TRBJ1-1, with unresolved D. From germline, CDR1 is KGHSH and CDR2 LQKENI. Deletions cut 3 bases from V and 1 base from J, with 9 bases between. The CDR3 covers 14 residues. The CDR3 is CASSPRMANTEAFF. CDR3 nucleotide sequence: TGTGCCAGCTCACCCCGTATGGCGAACACTGAAGCTTTCTTT.

The J gene is TRBJ2-4, the V gene TRBV5-1; D perhaps matches TRBD2 (5 bases). The CDR3 extends over 13 amino acids. Germline CDR1 SGHRS, CDR2 YFSETQ. Deletions cut 4 bases from V and 8 bases from J, with 13 bases between. In DNA, the CDR3 is TGCGCCAGCAGCGACACAGTCGGGGACATTCAGTACTTC. Translation: CASSDTVGDIQYF. The variable domain in full, with the rest retrieved from reference TRBV5-1 and TRBJ2-4, is KAGVTQTPRYLIKTRGQQVTLSCSPISGHRSVSWYQQTPGQGLQFLFEYFSETQRNKGNFPGRFSGRQFSNSRSEMNVSTLELGDSALYLCASSDTVGDIQYFGAGTRLSVL.

The chain uses TRBV13 and TRBJ1-3, with D maybe TRBD1 (5 bases). Trimming took off 5 bases at V and 0 bases at J, with 11 bases between the two ends. Germline V gene data show CDR1 as PRHDT and CDR2 as FYEKMQ (reference sequence). This CDR3 contains 15 residues. The CDR3 reads CASSAPDNSGNTIYF. CDR3 sequence (DNA): TGTGCCAGCAGCGCACCGGACAACTCTGGAAACACCATATATTTT.

The DNA for the CDR3 is TGTGCCAGCAGCAAGCCCGGGACTAGCGGGCGCTCCTACAATGAGCAGTTCTTC. Translated: CASSKPGTSGRSYNEQFF. The chain couples TRBV21-1 to TRBJ2-1; the table's D call of TRBD2 was not tested on the DNA. TRBV21-1 is shown as a pseudogene. CDR3 size: 18 residues.

The chain recombines TRBV30 with TRBJ1-6, with D unclear. The ends were cut back, 3 bases at V and 7 bases at J, with 16 bases in the middle. The CDR3 spans 15 residues. CDR1 and CDR2 (germline): GTSNPN, SVGIG (reference sequence). In DNA, the CDR3 is TGTGCCTGGAGGTTCCGGTCCTCCGAGAATTCACCCCTCCACTTT. As protein: CAWRFRSSENSPLHF. Together with reference TRBV30 and TRBJ1-6, the CDR3 gives the full variable domain: SQTIHQWPATLVQPVGSPLSLECTVEGTSNPNLYWYRQAAGRGLQLLFYSVGIGQISSEVPQNLSASRPQDRQFILSSKKLLLSDSGFYLCAWRFRSSENSPLHFGNGTRLTVT.

V usage is TRBV5-1 and J usage is TRBJ1-1; TRBD1 is a possible D gene (6 bases). Germline V gene sequence: CDR1 SGHRS, CDR2 YFSETQ. This CDR3 is 15 amino acids long. V was shortened by 2 bases and J by 2 bases, with 13 bases between the two germline ends. As DNA, the CDR3 is TGCGCCAGCAGCTTAACCGGGACATTTAACACTGAAGCTTTCTTT. This sequence encodes CASSLTGTFNTEAFF.

This sequence joins TRBV7-9 and TRBJ1-3, with D unresolved. The CDR3 extends over 14 amino acids. V shed 3 bases and J shed 0 bases, with 6 bases lying between them. Germline V gene data show CDR1 as SEHNR and CDR2 as FQNEAQ (reference sequence). CDR3 sequence: CASSFSGSGNTIYF. The DNA of the CDR3 is TGTGCCAGCAGCTTCTCCGGCTCTGGAAACACCATATATTTT.

The V call is TRBV18, the J call TRBJ2-1, with 8 bases aligning to TRBD2. This CDR3 has 16 amino acids. Germline assignment: CDR1 KGHSH and CDR2 LQKENI. The junction had 6 bases not matched to a gene; V was cut back by 2 bases and J by 3 bases. This CDR3 is CASSPLSSGNYNEQFF. The CDR3 bases are TGTGCCAGCTCACCATTAAGTAGCGGGAACTACAATGAGCAGTTCTTC.